This T cell receptor (beta chain) emerged from a study of T-cell memory formation after mild COVID-19 (dated by TCRdb to 2020 to 2022). Broadly, across the study: TCR sequence clusters from the two donors were found to be largely donor specific. The cohort comprised two young, previously healthy adult volunteers, one female and one male. T-cell clones expanding and contracting after mild COVID-19 in two donors were tracked by longitudinal TCRalpha and TCRbeta repertoire sequencing. Overall study outcomes, separate from this receptor: Some responding clones were found in pre-infection memory, which suggests that pre-existing cross-reactive memory T cells took part in the SARS-CoV-2 response. Balanced CD4/CD8 phenotypes were observed for clones contracting from day 15 to 85, whereas a bias towards CD4+ was observed for a second wave of clones expanding from day 15 to 37. The study covered only two mild cases, and larger cohorts including severe cases with pre-infection samples were considered necessary. Contracting CD4+ clones appeared mostly in the CM and EM memory subsets, whereas CD8+ clones were enriched in EMRA. The second-wave clones that peaked on day 37 were not confirmed to be SARS-CoV-2 specific.

Ficoll-Paque density gradient centrifugation was the method used to isolate PBMCs. In this sample, this clonotype turned up a few times. Its antigen has not been determined. No per-base quality is available; no much larger clone lies one base away. TCRdb lists the instrument as Illumina NovaSeq 6000. TCRalpha and TCRbeta cDNA libraries were built by 5'RACE with constant-segment primers, adding sample barcodes and unique molecular identifiers. RNA was extracted from every sample with Trizol reagent. Library amplification was performed in two PCR steps, and a second sample barcode and Illumina TruSeq adapters were introduced in the second step. Libraries were sequenced on an Illumina NovaSeq with 2 x 150 bp paired-end reads. From the authors' description of their analysis: Reads were demultiplexed and collapsed into UMI-guided consensus sequences with migec v1.2.7. With mixcr v2.1.11, UMI consensuses were aligned to TRA and TRB V and J templates and assembled into clonotypes. A clonotype was counted as expanded or contracted only when both edgeR and NoisET called the clonotype significant, with the noise models trained on biological replicates. For edgeR calls, a false discovery rate-adjusted p below 0.01 and a log2 fold-change threshold of 1 were applied. As an exploratory analysis of dynamics, max-normalized trajectories of the 1000 most abundant clonotypes were examined with PCA combined with hierarchical clustering. Separately sequenced CD4+ and CD8+ repertoires were used to assign the CD4 or CD8 phenotype of responding clones. The raw public data were reprocessed by TCRdb itself: fastp quality trimming at Q25, MiXCR clonotype calling, in-frame beta chains only. Under each unique CDR3 protein, matching rows form one entry showing the most common genes and DNA. The V and J calls were determined by TCRdb, not by the authors. The sample profile shows around 530,000 distinct CDR3 sequences; about 20% of them were found once. The leading ten clones occupy about 8.7% of the sample.

The CDR3 sequence holds 13 residues, the cysteine and phenylalanine included. Only the CDR3 DNA is retained, 39 bases long and in frame from the first base. The V end loses 5 bases and the J end loses 5 bases, and a stretch of 15 bases separates them. CDR1 and CDR2 were assigned from the germline V gene (reference sequence) as GTSNPN and SVGIG. The TCR sequence derives from an adult woman who had mild COVID-19 (a few samples of this study predate the infection). The sample titles of this study are shuffled in the database, so cell type and time point are left out; the donor was told from shared clones. The rearranged chain carries TRBV30 and TRBJ2-5; the D segment is perhaps TRBD1 or TRBD2, each sharing 6 matched bases. The sequenced material came from PBMCs or a T cell subset sorted from them (not recorded which). This receptor carries the CDR3 CAWGALGGETQYF. The DNA is TGTGCCTGGGGGGCGCTAGGGGGGGAGACCCAGTACTTC. When the CDR3 is completed using the reference TRBV30 and TRBJ2-5 genes on either side, the full variable domain is SQTIHQWPATLVQPVGSPLSLECTVEGTSNPNLYWYRQAAGRGLQLLFYSVGIGQISSEVPQNLSASRPQDRQFILSSKKLLLSDSGFYLCAWGALGGETQYFGPGTRLLVL.